These 6 T cell receptor beta chains came from one sample sequenced in a study of vaccination and CD4 T cells after COVID-19. These receptors have no identified antigens. The Oncomine TCR Beta short-read assay was applied to DNA of cultured CD4+ T cells. TCRdb re-called the PCR reads with MiXCR, one entry per CDR3 protein. The data contain around 15,000 distinct CDR3 sequences, approximately 52% of them singletons. Stated treatment: approximately nine-day PBMC culture with coronavirus spike peptide pools or control peptides (ViraFEST assay). Sequencing was carried out using CD4+ T cells from blood, cultured in vitro. All receptors come from a human donor who had recovered from COVID-19.

This clonotype showed up just a few times. The rearrangement uses TRBV20-1 and TRBJ2-3, with no clear D. The length of the CDR3 is 15 residues. Germline assignment: CDR1 DFQATT and CDR2 SNEGSKA (reference sequence). The V end was cut by 5 bases, the J end by 2 bases, with 17 bases between. Written as DNA, the CDR3 is TGCAGTGCTCCTTCCGCTCAGAGCTTCACAGATACGCAGTATTTT. Encoded protein: CSAPSAQSFTDTQYF.

This clonotype was found a few times. The chain recombines TRBV20-1 with TRBJ1-5, with a weak D call TRBD1 (5 bases). The CDR3 has 12 residues. Deletions cut 5 bases from V and 8 bases from J, with 13 bases between. Germline V gene data show CDR1 as DFQATT and CDR2 as SNEGSKA (reference sequence). The CDR3 DNA follows: TGCAGTGCTCACGACAGTATGGAGCCCCAGCATTTT. Its protein is CSAHDSMEPQHF.

V usage is TRBV6-5 and J usage is TRBJ1-1; D gene unclear. The V gene's germline CDR1 is MNHEY and CDR2 SVGAGI. The CDR3 is 14 residues long. V dropped 0 bases and J dropped 6 bases, with 11 bases sitting between them. The CDR3 sequence: CASSYSRELAEAFF. CDR3 DNA: TGTGCCAGCAGTTACTCGAGGGAATTGGCTGAAGCTTTCTTT.

By share of the sample, this clonotype is large. The chain has TRBV19 and TRBJ1-6; 7 bases map to TRBD1. This CDR3 is 15 amino acids long. V was clipped by 7 bases and J by 9 bases; unmatched bases: 12. From germline, CDR1 is LNHDA and CDR2 SQIVND (reference sequence). The CDR3 loop reads CASMGTAYHGSPLHF. Written as DNA, the CDR3 is TGTGCCAGTATGGGGACAGCGTATCATGGTTCACCCCTCCACTTT.

The rearrangement uses TRBV7-9 and TRBJ2-6; D is perhaps TRBD1 or TRBD2 (5 bases each). The CDR3 is made up of 19 amino acids. From germline, CDR1 is SEHNR and CDR2 FQNEAQ (reference sequence). Trimming cost V 5 bases and J 1 base, with 21 bases left between them. The CDR3 loop reads CASSPRHLGVKSGANVLTF. CDR3 DNA sequence: TGTGCCAGCAGCCCACGACATCTGGGGGTTAAGTCTGGGGCCAACGTCCTGACTTTC.

This clonotype was picked up a small number of times. This sequence joins TRBV24-1 and TRBJ2-1; 13 bases are shared with TRBD2. The CDR3 is made up of 18 amino acids. Germline V gives CDR1 KGHDR, CDR2 SFDVKD. With 3 bases clipped from V and 2 bases from J, the junction kept 6 bases outside the gene matches. CDR3 loop: CATSDGLAGVPPYNEQFF. The CDR3 region has the DNA TGTGCCACCAGTGATGGACTAGCGGGAGTCCCCCCCTACAATGAGCAGTTCTTC.